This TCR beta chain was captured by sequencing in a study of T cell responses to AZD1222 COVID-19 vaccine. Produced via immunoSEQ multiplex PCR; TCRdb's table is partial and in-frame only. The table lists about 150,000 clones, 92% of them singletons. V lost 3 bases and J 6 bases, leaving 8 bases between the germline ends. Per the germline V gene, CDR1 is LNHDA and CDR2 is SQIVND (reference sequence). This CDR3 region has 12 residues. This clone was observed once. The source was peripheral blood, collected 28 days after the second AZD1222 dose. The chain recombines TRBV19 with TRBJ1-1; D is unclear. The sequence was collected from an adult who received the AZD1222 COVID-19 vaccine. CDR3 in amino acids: CASSIPYAEAFF. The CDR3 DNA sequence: TGTGCCAGTAGTATCCCTTATGCTGAAGCTTTCTTT.